The TCR beta chain under discussion was sequenced for a study of cytomegalovirus exposure and HLA in healthy donors (dated by TCRdb to about 2017). For the study in its entirety: According to an earlier analysis of 450 to 650 of the donors, roughly 180 million T cells yielded 90 million to 130 million unique TCR beta sequences and about 280 Gb of sequence data. Approximately 300 gigabases of sequencing data and around 85 million unique TCR sequences made up an early release that covered over 550 HLA-typed donors. In a later genetic analysis, genome-wide SNP genotypes for 398 of the 666 donors were used, and that subset was treated as a discovery cohort. Every repertoire in the discovery cohort had been generated on one and the same sequencing platform. Using immunosequencing, the study profiled T cell repertoires from 500 to 800 subjects and related those repertoires to cytomegalovirus serostatus. The aim of the study was to test whether cataloging public T cell receptors could identify signatures of past pathogen exposure. To predict cytomegalovirus infection status, the study brought together high-throughput TCR immunosequencing, statistical association of individual TCRs with disease status, and machine learning. Typing coverage varied by locus: 629-630 donors for A, B, C, DRB1 and DQB1; around 560 for DQA1; more than 600 for DPA1; roughly 470 for DPB1. A separate validation cohort of about 110 different subjects was used in addition to the roughly 720-subject first cohort. To study patterns of TCR occurrence, a later analysis re-analyzed previously published TCR beta repertoires from 700 or so donors and added high-resolution HLA genotyping. An earlier analysis of nearly 600 of the donors applied high-throughput TCR beta sequencing to assess whether each TCR beta V gene segment acted as functional or pseudogenic. Among about 410 genotyped donors of the cohort, an average of approximately 220,000 unique TCR beta nucleotide sequences was sequenced per donor, of which roughly 17% were non-productive. Rather than using new phenotypic data, the later analysis identified candidate immune exposures from TCR beta sequences and from how often those sequences occurred across donors. Donor age, sex, ethnicity and CMV serostatus were compiled together with the repertoire data. HLA typing covered class I and class II loci at four-digit resolution. Of the 350 to 400 genotyped donors, approximately 82% fell in the genetic ancestry cluster associated with self-reported Caucasian donors. Because of strong linkage in the cohort, roughly five DR-DQ haplotypes were treated as single units for association and clustering.

Study-level results and caveats: Sequencing depth was assumed to be roughly uniform across donors in the presence/absence analyses, though that assumption may not hold. In a later analysis, several top co-occurrence clusters were reported to appear linked to parvovirus B19, influenza, CMV and Epstein-Barr virus. The earlier analysis of almost 600 of the donors excluded roughly 17 rarely observed V segments, including chromosome 9 orphons, because counts were too low. An association between a missense DCLRE1C variant and V-gene and J-gene trimming of TCR beta chains was found in a later genetic analysis and replicated in an independent cohort. Correlated functional status among segregating V segments might be attributable to linkage disequilibrium, but an unknown experimental factor could not be ruled out. In an earlier analysis of approximately 590 of the donors, most TCR beta V segments appeared in productive rearrangements about 87% or about 30% of the time, broadly matching IMGT annotations. According to a later analysis, TCR association rates differed among HLA loci, with DRB1 alleles showing the most associated TCRs and HLA-C alleles showing the fewest. A later analysis found that most CMV-associated TCR beta chains appeared HLA-restricted, with HLA associations seemingly driven largely by CMV exposure. A cluster of highly shared sequence variants was judged likely to represent a technical artifact of the sequencing pipeline. The classifier was reported to diagnose cytomegalovirus status with high specificity and sensitivity in both the original and validation cohorts. In this cohort, only TCR beta chains were sequenced, and detectable features were limited by the absence of alpha or paired-chain data. Three of the identified cytomegalovirus-associated TCR beta chains were confirmed in vitro to be specific for cytomegalovirus antigens. Most TCR sequences were seen in very few donors, while some public TCRs were found in many individuals. The study gave a list of around 170 TCR beta chains associated with cytomegalovirus. A further reported finding was that TCR beta sequences accurately predicted the HLA-A and HLA-B alleles for most subjects in the first cohort. The 87-base-pair reads could not distinguish some IMGT-functional V segments, including TRBV6-2 and TRBV6-3, so those segments were excluded. Compared with equally common non-associated chains, HLA-associated TCR beta chains in a later analysis were more clonally expanded and had lower generation probabilities. When HLA alleles, especially DR and DQ, strongly co-occurred, TCR associations were difficult to assign to individual alleles. The only immune exposure information available for the cohort was CMV serostatus. It was suggested by the authors that the approach could potentially be generalized to other disease states and immunological phenotypes. In a later genetic analysis, fewer N-insertions in productive TCRs were reported among donors in an Asian-associated ancestry cluster than the roughly 670-donor mean. Because HLA typing was missing for some donors at each locus, association tests included only the typed subset. Specific HLA alleles were associated with 15,000 to 20,000 TCR beta sequences at a false discovery rate of 0.05 in a later analysis.

The library relied on the immunoSEQ multiplex PCR assay. A mixture of 60 forward primers for TCR Vbeta segments and 13 reverse primers for TCR Jbeta segments was used in the multiplex PCR. Amplification of the CDR3 region of rearranged TCR beta genes was performed with a multiplex PCR assay on genomic DNA. The amplified TCR beta libraries were sequenced on the Illumina HiSeq System as 87-base-pair reads. In the source study's methods: A later analysis counted tens of millions of unique TCR beta chains across the 640 or so repertoires, and 9 million to 14 million of these chains were shared by at least two donors. To remove PCR and sequencing errors, raw reads were error-corrected and collapsed into unique sequences using a nearest-neighbor algorithm that merged closely related sequences. V, D and J gene segments were assigned by aligning CDR3 sequences to IMGT reference sequences. Each retained sequence needed at least a six-nucleotide match to both a V gene segment and a J gene segment. Rearrangements were called productive when the CDR3 lacked stop codons and stayed in frame with V and J; all others were non-productive. CDR3 was defined according to IMGT convention as the region running from the second conserved V-encoded cysteine to the conserved J-encoded phenylalanine. The earlier analysis of 500 to 750 of the donors excluded any sequence lacking an unambiguous match to a single V gene segment. An earlier analysis of 587 of the donors called V segments functional above 56.7% productive rearrangements and segregating when the between-donor standard deviation exceeded 5%. A statistical classification framework was built for diagnosing cytomegalovirus status from the catalog of TCR beta chain sequences. In a later analysis, V and J genes were assigned by comparing TCR nucleotide sequences against IMGT/GENE-DB human TR gene sequences. Using the TCRdist pipeline, a later analysis assigned CDR3 sequences along with most-parsimonious VDJ recombination scenarios. In a later analysis, each TCR beta chain was defined by its CDR3 amino acid sequence together with its V-gene family, and reads lacking a unique V-gene family were excluded. As a way to deal with suspected cross-contamination and a sequencing artifact, a later analysis dropped approximately 590 nucleotide sequences that were highly shared and had low generation probability. In a later analysis, a clonal expansion index for each public chain was calculated from normalized within-repertoire ranks of inferred template counts. In a later analysis, generation probabilities were computed with a VDJ recombination model fitted to out-of-frame rearrangements, and the resulting probabilities were checked against IGoR. Hypergeometric tests were used in a later analysis to score TCR-TCR, TCR-HLA and TCR-CMV co-occurrence, with a repertoire-size bias correction applied to the TCR pairs. To estimate false discovery rates, a later analysis permuted the HLA or CMV assignments 20 times. In a later analysis, co-occurring TCRs were grouped using DBSCAN, with TCRdist sequence similarity added in when clustering inside HLA-allele-positive subsets. Repertoires with fewer than 30,000 or more than 120,000 public chains were left out of co-occurrence clustering, as were about five repertoires with anomalous nucleotide sharing. Here the immuneACCESS table is served through TCRdb, limited to in-frame sequences with V and J called. Missing clones are a known gap in these copies; in checked studies unresolved V genes cover under half, and the rest lacks a known reason. V and J calls and clone size are copied from that table; D and trimming were computed from the DNA. The sample has 110,000 to 150,000 clones on record, approximately 63% of them singletons. 2% to 2.5% of the sample comes from the top ten.

The cohort was made up of several hundred healthy bone marrow donors. At the time of sampling, all cohort members were nominally healthy, though unrecorded immune exposures were likely present. The donor tested CMV seropositive, placing the donor among the approximately 310 seropositive members of the cohort. Each donor provided a peripheral blood sample, and peripheral blood mononuclear cells were used for TCR beta sequencing. Genomic DNA extraction from the blood cell samples was performed with the Qiagen DNeasy Blood Extraction Kit. As for this clone: The clone's antigen remains unknown. Base quality data are lacking; no much larger clone is found one base away.

The CDR3 starts with the cysteine, ends with the phenylalanine, and has 14 residues. Solely the CDR3 DNA is kept, with 42 bases framed from the first base. CDR1 and CDR2, looked up from the germline V gene, are SGDLS and YYNGEE. V is cut by 3 bases and J by 4 bases, and the space between the germline ends is 13 bases. Sequencing used PBMCs. The rearrangement combines TRBV9 with TRBJ1-1; the D gene lacks a confident call. This receptor was taken from a woman aged 55-69 years in good health and CMV-seropositive. The encoded CDR3 is CASSGPWEGTEAFF. The nucleotide sequence reads as follows: TGTGCCAGCAGCGGACCCTGGGAGGGCACTGAAGCTTTCTTT.